The entry below gives a single T cell receptor (beta chain) sequence along with its context. Its antigen is still unknown. Pooling was applied to second doses at about 4 or about 12 weeks. The data stem from a study of T cell responses to AZD1222 COVID-19 vaccine. Study-wide points: The study found Spike-specific TCR breadth and depth rose after two AZD1222 doses. A mostly white British donor set with more females was recruited, and clonal diversity was possibly underestimated. Repertoires were obtained solely post-peak T cell response.

TCRdb keeps only in-frame clones here, not all; method: immunoSEQ multiplex PCR. The sample has approximately 120,000 clones, roughly nine tenths seen once; the top ten hold roughly a tenth. Germline V CDR1 and CDR2: SEHNR, FQNEAQ (reference sequence). The CDR3 runs to 13 residues. Trimming removed 4 bases from V and 4 bases from J, with 10 bases in between. Sequencing used peripheral blood, obtained 28 days after the second AZD1222 dose. The sequence came from an adult who received the AZD1222 COVID-19 vaccine. The chain has TRBV7-9 and TRBJ1-1, with D possibly matching TRBD1 (6 bases). This chain's CDR3 is CASSSEGGTEAFF. In DNA form, the CDR3 reads TGTGCCAGCAGCTCAGAGGGGGGCACTGAAGCTTTCTTT.